One and the same sample provided the 25 T cell receptor beta chains below, sequenced in a study of blood T cell repertoires in COVID-19. TCRdb's copy holds only in-frame clones and misses some; the assay was immunoSEQ multiplex PCR. The sample carries approximately 230,000 clones, 65% to 90% recorded once. Sequencing was done on a sample of PBMCs or T cells enriched from blood (not recorded which). The receptor source for this set is a man aged 40-49 years who had recovered from COVID-19.

V is TRBV6-5 and J is TRBJ2-3; 16 bases match TRBD2. Unmatched junction bases numbered 4, after V lost 4 bases and J lost 6 bases. The CDR3 totals 16 residues. Germline CDR1 is MNHEY and CDR2 is SVGAGI. CDR3 nucleotide sequence: TGTGCCAGCAGTTTGGGACTAGCGGGAGGGGAGGATACGCAGTATTTT. Amino acids: CASSLGLAGGEDTQYF.

This clone showed up just once. V and J are TRBV11-1 and TRBJ2-7, with 10 bases fitting TRBD1. V shed 4 bases, J shed 5 bases, and the junction held 5 bases outside the gene matches. CDR1 and CDR2 (germline): SGHAT, FQDESV (reference sequence). The CDR3 spans 14 residues. In DNA form, the CDR3 reads TGTGCCAGCAGCTCCGGGACAGGGGTTGACGAGCAGTACTTC. Its translation: CASSSGTGVDEQYF. Variable domain in full (rest from reference TRBV11-1 and TRBJ2-7): EAEVAQSPRYKITEKSQAVAFWCDPISGHATLYWYRQILGQGPELLVQFQDESVVDDSQLPKDRFSAERLKGVDSTLKIQPAELGDSAMYLCASSSGTGVDEQYFGPGTRLTVT.

The V gene is TRBV7-2, the J gene TRBJ1-2; 8 bases agree with TRBD1. The junction had 7 bases not matched to a gene; V was cut back by 5 bases and J by 2 bases. Germline V gene sequence: CDR1 SGHTA, CDR2 FQGNSA. The CDR3 length is 15 residues. CDR3 sequence (DNA): TGTGCCAGCAGCCGTAACAGGGGGTTAAACTATGGCTACACCTTC. Protein sequence: CASSRNRGLNYGYTF.

In its sample, this clone was seen once. The gene calls are TRBV11-2 and TRBJ2-3, with D perhaps matching TRBD2 (6 bases). The germline V and J ends were trimmed by 1 base and 2 bases, with 13 bases remaining between them. CDR1 is SGHAT and CDR2 is FQNNGV in the germline V gene. The CDR3 is 16 amino acids. CDR3 bases: TGTGCCAGCAGCTTAGGGGCGGGGCTCCTCACAGATACGCAGTATTTT. It is translated as CASSLGAGLLTDTQYF.

This clone has just a few counts. V is TRBV18 and J is TRBJ2-7; D is undetermined. Trimming cost V 1 base and J 7 bases, with 11 bases left between them. Germline V lookup: CDR1 KGHSH, CDR2 LQKENI. This CDR3 is built from 13 residues. The CDR3 sequence: CASSPQHTSEQYF. For the CDR3, the DNA is TGTGCCAGCTCACCACAACACACATCTGAGCAGTACTTC.

This clone came up once. V and J are TRBV5-8 and TRBJ2-3; D possibly corresponds to TRBD2 (6 bases). V was trimmed by 0 bases and J by 0 bases, leaving 11 bases between them. From germline, CDR1 is SGHTS and CDR2 YDEGEE. This CDR3 is built from 16 residues. The CDR3: CASSLARDFSTDTQYF. The CDR3 nucleotides are TGTGCCAGCAGCTTGGCCAGGGACTTTAGCACAGATACGCAGTATTTT.

The chain joins TRBV5-1 to TRBJ2-7, with a possible D match to TRBD1 (5 bases). CDR3 length: 14 amino acids. The germline V gene has CDR1 SGHRS and CDR2 YFSETQ. V lost 2 bases and J lost 6, with 15 bases in between. Here the CDR3 reads CASSFYSRDSEQYF. CDR3 sequence (DNA): TGCGCCAGCAGCTTCTACTCCAGGGATTCCGAGCAGTACTTC.

This chain connects TRBV7-9 to TRBJ1-3; D not resolved. The CDR3 is made up of 13 amino acids. Germline CDR1 SEHNR, CDR2 FQNEAQ (reference sequence). The CDR3 DNA is TGTGCAGCACGCGAGCCGTCTGGAAACACCATATATTTT. It yields the protein CAAREPSGNTIYF.

The V and J genes are TRBV30 and TRBJ1-6; weak D call: TRBD1 (6 bases). The CDR3 sequence is 13 residues long. CDR1 and CDR2 (germline): GTSNPN, SVGIG (reference sequence). Trimming left V 2 bases short and J 9 bases short, with 11 bases between. In nucleotides, the CDR3 is TGTGCCTGGAGTTCTGTCAGGGGTTCACCCCTCCACTTT. Its protein is CAWSSVRGSPLHF.

This chain links TRBV29-1 with TRBJ1-3, with 9 nucleotides matching TRBD1. The V segment lost 2 bases and the J segment 0 bases; nucleotides outside the gene matches: 5. The CDR3 is 16 amino acids. Germline loops: CDR1 SQVTM, CDR2 ANQGSEA. As DNA, the CDR3 is TGCAGCGTTGAATTCGGGACAGGGTTCTCTGGAAACACCATATATTTT. It translates to CSVEFGTGFSGNTIYF.

The chain uses TRBV25-1 and TRBJ1-2; D may be TRBD1 (5 bases). CDR1 is MGHDK, CDR2 SYGVNS, per germline. CDR3 length: 16 amino acids. Trimming took off 2 bases at V and 1 base at J, with 14 bases between the two ends. CDR3 in DNA: TGTGCCAGCAGTGAAGGTTGGGGGGAAAATAACTATGGCTACACCTTC. Its translation is CASSEGWGENNYGYTF.

The rearrangement links TRBV2 to TRBJ2-7; maybe TRBD1 (6 bases). CDR3 length: 13 amino acids. V was trimmed by 4 bases and J by 5 bases, leaving 12 bases between them. Germline V lookup: CDR1 SNHLY, CDR2 FYNNEI. The CDR3 DNA follows: TGTGCCAGCAGTGGGACAGTTATGGACGAGCAGTACTTC. Translation gives CASSGTVMDEQYF.

This chain links TRBV14 with TRBJ1-6, with a weak D call TRBD1 (6 bases). Germline CDR1 and CDR2: SGHDN and FVKESK. The CDR3 loop spans 14 amino acids. With 4 bases removed from V and 6 bases from J, the gap between germline ends came to 10 bases. CDR3 bases: TGTGCCAGCAGCCTTACAGGGTTTAATTCACCCCTCCACTTT. It codes for CASSLTGFNSPLHF. The full variable domain, with the rest looked up from reference TRBV14 and TRBJ1-6, is EAGVTQFPSHSVIEKGQTVTLRCDPISGHDNLYWYRRVMGKEIKFLLHFVKESKQDESGMPNNRFLAERTGGTYSTLKVQPAELEDSGVYFCASSLTGFNSPLHFGNGTRLTVT.

In its sample, this clone was seen once. The chain joins TRBV18 to TRBJ1-6, with 9 positions matching TRBD1. Germline V gives CDR1 KGHSH, CDR2 LQKENI. With 4 bases clipped from V and 8 bases from J, the junction kept 9 bases outside the gene matches. This CDR3 has 16 amino acids. Written as DNA, the CDR3 is TGTGCCAGCTCACTCACGGCGACAGGGGGTGATTCACCCCTCCACTTT. Translating gives CASSLTATGGDSPLHF.

J is TRBJ1-5 and V is TRBV27, with 7 positions matching TRBD1. Germline trimming cut 3 bases from V and 1 base from J; bases unmatched to any gene: 6. The germline gives CDR1 MNHEY, CDR2 SMNVEV (reference sequence). The CDR3 consists of 16 residues. CDR3 loop: CASSFTGAGSNQPQHF. The CDR3 region has the DNA TGTGCCAGCAGTTTCACAGGGGCAGGAAGCAATCAGCCCCAGCATTTT.

This clone was counted a few times. The chain uses TRBV28 and TRBJ1-5; D is perhaps TRBD1 (6 bases). V was pared by 7 bases and J by 6 bases, with 10 bases between. The length of the CDR3 is 12 residues. Germline CDR1 reads MDHEN; CDR2 reads SYDVKM. The CDR3, as DNA: TGTGCCAGCAAACAGGGCGGTCAGCCCCAGCATTTT. Its protein product is CASKQGGQPQHF.

The chain uses TRBV30 and TRBJ1-2, with a possible D match to TRBD1 (5 bases). There are 12 residues in the CDR3. Germline V gene lookup returns CDR1 GTSNPN and CDR2 SVGIG (reference sequence). V was clipped by 2 bases and J by 7 bases, with 11 bases between them. The CDR3 DNA sequence: TGTGCCTGGAGTCCCCAGGGAAGTGGCTACACCTTC. Amino acid sequence: CAWSPQGSGYTF.

The chain is built from TRBV19 and TRBJ1-1; 9 nucleotides line up with TRBD1. Germline values: CDR1 LNHDA, CDR2 SQIVND (reference sequence). The junction had 11 bases not matched to a gene; V was cut back by 7 bases and J by 2 bases. The length of the CDR3 is 16 residues. CDR3 sequence reads: CASTKSPGQGNTEAFF. In nucleotides, the CDR3 is TGTGCCAGTACCAAATCGCCGGGACAGGGTAACACTGAAGCTTTCTTT. The complete variable domain, with remaining parts taken from reference TRBV19 and TRBJ1-1, reads DGGITQSPKYLFRKEGQNVTLSCEQNLNHDAMYWYRQDPGQGLRLIYYSQIVNDFQKGDIAEGYSVSREKKESFPLTVTSAQKNPTAFYLCASTKSPGQGNTEAFFGQGTRLTVV.

This clone has only a few counts. J is TRBJ2-7 and V is TRBV7-9, with 13 bases aligning to TRBD2. The CDR3 runs 15 residues. Germline values: CDR1 SEHNR, CDR2 FQNEAQ (reference sequence). The V gene end was trimmed by 3 bases and the J gene end by 5 bases; junction bases not matched to a gene: 4. CDR3 DNA sequence: TGTGCCAGCAGCTTTGGGACTAGCGGGGAGGACGAGCAGTACTTC. The encoded protein is CASSFGTSGEDEQYF.

V is TRBV18 and J is TRBJ2-3; 7 nucleotides align to TRBD2. Looked up from germline, CDR1 is KGHSH and CDR2 is LQKENI. The CDR3 extends over 15 amino acids. V dropped 6 bases and J dropped 0; count of bases not matched to a gene: 6. The CDR3 is CASSRTGRSTDTQYF. DNA of the CDR3: TGTGCCAGCTCTAGAACCGGGAGGAGCACAGATACGCAGTATTTT.

The chain recombines TRBV3-1 (or the pseudogene TRBV3-2) with TRBJ1-1; no firm D call. Germline CDR1 LGHDT, CDR2 YNNKEL (reference sequence). V lost 4 bases and J 1 base, leaving 10 bases between the germline ends. This CDR3 has 14 residues. The CDR3 DNA follows: TGTGCCAGCAGCCCTTGGGCGGGGAACACTGAAGCTTTCTTT. Translated, it gives CASSPWAGNTEAFF.

This clone was counted once. The rearrangement joins TRBV19 to TRBJ1-5; 10 nucleotides agree with TRBD1. Germline values: CDR1 LNHDA, CDR2 SQIVND (reference sequence). J was trimmed by 1 base and V by 6 bases; bases with no gene match: 6. The CDR3 spans 16 residues. CDR3 region: CASRTGTGASNQPQHF. CDR3 nucleotides: TGTGCCAGTAGGACCGGGACAGGGGCCAGCAATCAGCCCCAGCATTTT.

This clone was seen once. V is TRBV11-3 and J is TRBJ2-3; D remains ambiguous. This CDR3 region has 13 residues. V dropped 5 bases and J dropped 2 bases, with 8 bases sitting between them. CDR1 is SGHNT and CDR2 is YENEEA in the germline V gene. The CDR3 region has the DNA TGTGCCAGCAGCGTCAGATACACAGATACGCAGTATTTT. This codes for CASSVRYTDTQYF.

The rearrangement links TRBV19 to TRBJ2-7; 8 bases are shared with TRBD1. In germline, CDR1 is LNHDA, CDR2 SQIVND (reference sequence). This CDR3 is built from 14 residues. J gave up 2 bases and V 6 bases, and 6 bases lay outside the gene matches. The CDR3 here is CASREQGVTYEQYF. CDR3 coding DNA: TGTGCCAGTAGGGAACAGGGGGTCACCTACGAGCAGTACTTC.

V gene TRBV6-2 or TRBV6-3 combines with J gene TRBJ2-1, with 10 nucleotides matching TRBD2. The CDR3 covers 16 residues. Looked up from germline, CDR1 is MNHEY and CDR2 is SVGEGT. V was clipped by 4 bases and J by 3 bases; unmatched bases: 6. CDR3 loop: CASSFAASGGYNEQFF. CDR3 coding DNA: TGTGCCAGCAGTTTTGCGGCTAGCGGGGGCTACAATGAGCAGTTCTTC.